This TCR beta chain was observed in a study of shared clonotypes between healthy human individuals. Samples left unsorted employed approximately 90 million PBMCs for genomic DNA. This clone was counted once. This CDR3 has 15 residues. V was pared by 1 base and J by 1 base, with 8 bases between. Germline CDR1 and CDR2: SGHNT and YYREEE (reference sequence). Profiled with immunoSEQ multiplex PCR; TCRdb holds only in-frame clones, not every one. Among roughly 510,000 clones listed, almost 80% were seen once. The receptor's source is a woman aged 40-49 years in good health. Some clones in this sample may be carry-over from other donors' samples. Sequenced: PBMCs. The chain links TRBV5-4 to TRBJ2-2; TRBD2 might be the D (5 bases). CDR3 loop: CASSLNGLNTGELFF. For the CDR3, the DNA is TGTGCCAGCAGCTTGAACGGACTGAACACCGGGGAGCTGTTTTTT.